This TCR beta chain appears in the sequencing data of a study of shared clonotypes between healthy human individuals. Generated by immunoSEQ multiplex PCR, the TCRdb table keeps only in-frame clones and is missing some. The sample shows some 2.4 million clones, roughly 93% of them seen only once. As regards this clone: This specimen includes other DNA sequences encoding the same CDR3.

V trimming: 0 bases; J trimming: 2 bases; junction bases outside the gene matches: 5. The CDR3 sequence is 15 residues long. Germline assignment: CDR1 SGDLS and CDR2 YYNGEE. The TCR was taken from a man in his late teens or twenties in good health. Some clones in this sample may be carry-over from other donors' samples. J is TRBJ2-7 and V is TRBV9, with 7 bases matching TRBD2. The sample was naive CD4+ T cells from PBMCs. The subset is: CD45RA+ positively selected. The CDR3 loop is CASSVGSGPTYEQYF. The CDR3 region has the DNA TGTGCCAGCAGCGTAGGTAGCGGGCCGACCTACGAGCAGTACTTC.